This T cell receptor (beta chain) was recorded in a study of T cell repertoires in cytomegalovirus infection. TCRdb re-analysed the reads in MiXCR, keeping a single row per CDR3 protein. The sample yields about 240,000 distinct CDR3 sequences, roughly an eighth seen once. This CDR3 comprises 15 residues. The V gene lost 1 base and the J gene lost 3 bases, with 13 bases spanning the gap. Germline V gives CDR1 LNHDA, CDR2 SQIVND (reference sequence). The sample holds a few counts of this clonotype. Material: PBMCs. The sequence was obtained from a human donor in good health (CMV status not recorded). Some clones in this sample may be carry-over from other donors' samples. V and J are TRBV19 and TRBJ2-7; D perhaps matches TRBD1 (6 bases). The CDR3 region is CASSIATGTHYEQYF. The DNA for the CDR3 is TGTGCCAGTAGTATAGCGACAGGAACACACTACGAGCAGTACTTC.